This entry is about one TCR beta chain. Its cognate antigen has yet to be identified. The input lacks base qualities; no much larger clone sits a single base away. This sample stems from a study of T cell changes during pregnancy in multiple sclerosis (dated by TCRdb to between 2018 and 2020). Notes on the research overall: In women with multiple sclerosis, the researchers looked at how the T cell repertoire shifted as pregnancy progressed.

CDR1 and CDR2 (MNHEY, SMNVEV) derive from the germline V gene (reference sequence). From V the trimming removes 3 bases and from J it removes 6 bases, while the gene matches leave 9 bases of the junction unaccounted for. Inclusive of the bounding cysteine and phenylalanine, the CDR3 is 15 residues long. Kept here is only the CDR3 DNA, which spans 45 bases and is read in frame from base 1. Receptors were amplified or captured by the immunoSEQ multiplex PCR assay. TCRdb took over this immuneACCESS table, retaining in-frame rearrangements with V and J assigned. Such tables are incomplete; in checked studies, under half of the missing clones stem from an unresolved V gene, and the remainder is unexplained. This sample gives approximately 93,000 clones in total; around 93% of them show up just once. Roughly 2% of the sample is in the top ten clones.

The TCR comes from a female donor in good health, enrolled as a control in a pregnancy study. The rearrangement combines TRBV27 with TRBJ2-3; 7 middle bases align to TRBD1. The source was peripheral blood, collected in the first trimester of pregnancy. The base sequence is TGTGCCAGCAGTTTCGGGGACAGAGGTATCGATACGCAGTATTTT. Its protein reads: CASSFGDRGIDTQYF.